These 20 T cell receptor beta chains share one sample of origin, sequenced in a study of CD8+CD57+ T cells in acquired aplastic anemia. CDR3 and TCR beta VDJ profiling relied on genomic DNA as the template. A single record per CDR3 protein comes from TCRdb applying MiXCR to the reads. Of 400,000 to 500,000 distinct CDR3 sequences listed, just under 70% are singletons. Material for sequencing was sorted CD4+, CD8+, or CD8+CD57+ T cells (not recorded which) from PBMCs. The receptors were sampled from a human donor in good health, serving as a control.

This clonotype was recorded at least ten times. This chain joins TRBV5-1 and TRBJ2-1, with D perhaps given as TRBD1 or TRBD2 (5 bases each). Trimming cost V 5 bases and J 0 bases, with 15 bases left between them. The V gene's germline CDR1 is SGHRS and CDR2 YFSETQ. This CDR3 has 16 amino acids. Here the CDR3 DNA reads TGCGCCAGCAGGATGGTGGGACCACCCTCCTACAATGAGCAGTTCTTC. It codes for CASRMVGPPSYNEQFF.

This clonotype was counted ten times or more. The V and J genes are TRBV20-1 and TRBJ1-2, with a weak D call TRBD1 (5 bases). Germline V gives CDR1 DFQATT, CDR2 SNEGSKA (reference sequence). V gave up 0 bases and J gave up 9 bases, with 23 bases separating them. The length of the CDR3 is 16 residues. CDR3 amino acids: CSAREEGSGASRSYTF. The CDR3 nucleotides are TGCAGTGCTAGAGAGGAGGGGTCCGGGGCCTCAAGGAGCTACACCTTC.

As regards this clonotype: The DNA is left out, because the CDR3 cannot be placed on it with certainty; the CDR3 is given as TCRdb lists it. The chain recombines TRBV9 with TRBJ1-6. The CDR3 spans 14 residues, counting both ends. The germline V gene encodes CDR1 SGDLS and CDR2 YYNGEE. The CDR3: CASSGSNSPLHFDF.

This clonotype has ten or more counts. CDR3 in amino acids: CASSPSRDRVPFF. The CDR3 coding sequence is TGCGCCAGCAGCCCCTCCCGGGACAGGGTACCTTTCTTT. The chain carries TRBV4-3 and TRBJ1-1; 9 nucleotides agree with TRBD1. This CDR3 spans 13 amino acids. The V gene end was trimmed by 4 bases and the J gene end by 12 bases; junction bases not matched to a gene: 9. In germline, CDR1 is LGHNA, CDR2 YSLEER.

The chain carries TRBV20-1 and TRBJ2-3, with 7 bases matching TRBD2. Per germline, CDR1 DFQATT and CDR2 SNEGSKA (reference sequence). This CDR3 has 13 amino acids. V gave up 0 bases and J gave up 9 bases; unmatched junction bases: 6. The CDR3 coding sequence is TGCAGTGCTAGAGATTTGCGGGAGTGGACGCAGTATTTT. Amino acids: CSARDLREWTQYF.

CDR3 sequence: CASNPEPASTEAFF. In nucleotides, the CDR3 is TGTGCCAGCAACCCGGAGCCTGCGAGCACTGAAGCTTTCTTT. The chain carries TRBV12-3 or TRBV12-4 and TRBJ1-1; D gene ambiguous. The CDR3 covers 14 residues. V lost 7 bases to trimming and J lost 4 bases, with 16 bases between them.

To note about this clonotype: Germline and junction disagree at one end, which may indicate a read error. The V gene is TRBV25-1, the J gene TRBJ2-7; no firm D call. This CDR3 spans 15 amino acids. Germline V lookup: CDR1 MGHDK, CDR2 SYGVNS. DNA of the CDR3: TGTGCCAGCAGGAAACACCGGAACAGTACCTACGAGCGGTACTTC. Protein sequence: CASRKHRNSTYERYF.

This CDR3 reads CASSYRTGNHGYTF. Written as DNA, the CDR3 is TGTGCCAGCAGTTACAGGACAGGGAACCATGGCTACACCTTC. The chain couples TRBV6-5 to TRBJ1-2; TRBD1 agrees at 8 bases. Per the germline V gene, CDR1 is MNHEY and CDR2 is SVGAGI. The ends lost 2 bases at V and 6 bases at J; junction bases unmatched: 5. This CDR3 region has 14 residues.

As regards this clonotype: One junction end disagrees with the germline gene, perhaps due to a read error. This sequence joins TRBV25-1 and TRBJ2-7, with D perhaps TRBD1 or TRBD2 (5 bases each). Germline V gene sequence: CDR1 MGHDK, CDR2 SYGVNS. This CDR3 spans 13 amino acids. CDR3 nucleotide sequence: TGTGCCAGCATAAGGGACGGGTCCTACGAGCTGTACTTC. It codes for CASIRDGSYELYF.

This clonotype was counted at least ten times. This chain links TRBV2 with TRBJ1-6; tentatively, D is TRBD1 (5 bases). Germline V gene data show CDR1 as SNHLY and CDR2 as FYNNEI. CDR3 length equals 14 residues. V lost 9 bases and J lost 0, with 9 bases in between. The CDR3: CASRQGSYNSPLHF. The CDR3 DNA is TGTGCCAGTCGCCAGGGCTCCTATAATTCACCCCTCCACTTT.

The CDR3 nucleotides are TGTGCCACCACGATACAGCATAAATCCTACGAGCAGTACTTC. Translated: CATTIQHKSYEQYF. The chain has TRBV12-3 or TRBV12-4 and TRBJ2-7; D is ambiguous. The V end lost 10 bases, the J end lost 1 base, and 17 bases lay between the germline ends. The CDR3 spans 14 residues.

The V call is TRBV5-4, the J call TRBJ1-6; D not certain. The germline CDR1 and CDR2 sequences are SGHNT and YYREEE (reference sequence). Trimming removed 6 bases at V and 6 bases at J, with 10 bases between. The CDR3 is 13 amino acids. CDR3 in DNA: TGTGCCAGCACGTCGGCCCGTAATTCACCCCTCCACTTT. Translation: CASTSARNSPLHF.

This chain joins TRBV7-3 and TRBJ1-5; D is uncertain. V was clipped by 7 bases and J by 4 bases, with 11 bases between them. The V gene's germline CDR1 is SGHTA and CDR2 FQGTGA. The CDR3 extends over 13 amino acids. CDR3 nucleotide sequence: TGTGCCAGCACCCTAAGAGGGAATCAGCCCCAGCATTTT. This encodes CASTLRGNQPQHF.

The chain combines TRBV29-1 with TRBJ1-1, with 10 bases identical to TRBD1. This CDR3 region has 14 residues. V shed 5 bases and J 6 bases; nucleotides not matched to a gene: 9. From germline, CDR1 is SQVTM and CDR2 ANQGSEA. The CDR3 here is CSVLPDGTGAEAFF. CDR3 bases: TGCAGCGTTCTCCCCGATGGGACAGGGGCTGAAGCTTTCTTT.

This chain connects TRBV5-1 to TRBJ2-7, with D perhaps TRBD2 (5 bases). The CDR3 totals 15 residues. The germline gives CDR1 SGHRS, CDR2 YFSETQ. V dropped 3 bases and J dropped 3 bases, with 16 bases sitting between them. CDR3 in DNA: TGCGCCAGCAGCTCGAGGGTCGCCACCTTCTACGAGCAGTACTTC. As protein: CASSSRVATFYEQYF.

This clonotype was observed at least ten times. The rearrangement links TRBV6-6 to TRBJ1-2, with D tentatively TRBD1 (6 bases). V was pared by 0 bases and J by 2 bases, with 10 bases between. Looked up from germline, CDR1 is MNHNY and CDR2 is SVGAGI (reference sequence). This CDR3 contains 15 residues. In nucleotides, the CDR3 is TGTGCCAGCAGTTACTCCCGACAGGCAAACTATGGCTACACCTTC. Translating it yields CASSYSRQANYGYTF.

This clonotype was seen many times. The rearrangement links TRBV3-2 to TRBJ1-4; the table gives TRBD1 as D, unverified against the DNA. TRBV3-2 has pseudogene status. This CDR3 is built from 13 residues. CDR3: CASLGGAGEKLFF. Written as DNA, the CDR3 is TGTGCCAGTCTGGGCGGGGCAGGTGAAAAACTGTTTTTT.

The rearrangement links TRBV7-2 to TRBJ1-3; D remains unclear. Germline-derived CDR1 and CDR2 are SGHTA and FQGNSA. The ends were cut back, 5 bases at V and 8 bases at J, with 22 bases in the middle. This CDR3 has 16 amino acids. The CDR3 sequence is CASSQGNGNSGYTIYF. In DNA, the CDR3 is TGTGCCAGCAGCCAAGGGAATGGAAACTCTGGCTACACCATATATTTT.

V and J are TRBV9 and TRBJ2-7; D possibly corresponds to TRBD1 (6 bases). This CDR3 comprises 13 residues. With 0 bases removed from V and 10 bases from J, the gap between germline ends came to 14 bases. In germline, CDR1 is SGDLS, CDR2 YYNGEE. The CDR3 reads CASSVDLAGAQYF. CDR3 nucleotide sequence: TGTGCCAGCAGCGTAGATCTAGCAGGGGCCCAGTACTTC.

This clonotype has ten or more counts. The chain employs TRBV7-6 and TRBJ1-4; no reliable D call. Germline lookup yields CDR1 SGHVS and CDR2 FNYEAQ. V shed 5 bases and J shed 4 bases, with 26 bases lying between them. The CDR3 spans 19 residues. CDR3: CASSLGLTGDLTNNEKLFF. The CDR3, as DNA: TGTGCCAGCAGCCTCGGCCTGACGGGCGACCTAACGAATAATGAAAAACTGTTTTTT. Full variable domain (rest looked up from reference TRBV7-6 and TRBJ1-4): GAGVSQSPRYKVTKRGQDVALRCDPISGHVSLYWYRQALGQGPEFLTYFNYEAQQDKSGLPNDRFSAERPEGSISTLTIQRTEQRDSAMYRCASSLGLTGDLTNNEKLFFGSGTQLSVL.